Listed here is a single TCR beta chain. Its antigen remains unidentified. This CDR3 spans 18 amino acids. Germline V gene lookup returns CDR1 SGHRS and CDR2 YFSETQ. The V gene lost 1 base and the J gene lost 0 bases, with 17 bases spanning the gap. This entry comes from a study of cytomegalovirus exposure and HLA in healthy donors. Study results and limitations: The authors later linked a missense DCLRE1C variant to TCR beta V- and J-gene trimming.

Both 60 Vbeta primers and 13 Jbeta primers went into the PCR. The protocol was immunoSEQ multiplex PCR, while the TCRdb copy is restricted to in-frame clones and leaves out a portion. The sample holds about 140,000 clones, 70% to 90% seen once. V usage is TRBV5-1 and J usage is TRBJ2-4; weak D call: TRBD1 (7 bases). The sample taken for sequencing was PBMCs. This receptor was taken from a man aged 50 to 60 in good health and CMV-seronegative. The CDR3 spells CASSLLARGDVAKNIQYF. The CDR3 region has the DNA TGCGCCAGCAGCTTGCTAGCCAGGGGGGATGTAGCCAAAAACATTCAGTACTTC.